The rows below give T cell receptor beta chains drawn from one sample of a study of T cell changes during pregnancy in multiple sclerosis. Method: immunoSEQ multiplex PCR; TCRdb's copy keeps in-frame clones and lacks some. The sample holds roughly 40,000 clones, 75% to 95% seen once. The sample here was CD4+ T cells from peripheral blood mononuclear cells, taken in the second trimester of pregnancy. These receptors were collected from a female donor in good health, enrolled as a control in a pregnancy study. Both conserved end residues are part of each CDR3. The D gene is left open where the match is weak. For some rows the clone size is stated as once, few or many, or as a class when expanded; others skip it.

V gene,D gene,clone size,J gene,CDR3 protein,CDR3 DNA
TRBV28,-,-,TRBJ2-2,CASSSKGDTGELFF,TGTGCCAGCAGTTCGAAAGGGGACACCGGGGAGCTGTTTTTT
TRBV5-1,TRBD2,-,TRBJ2-1,CASRVQPGLADNEQFF,TGCGCCAGCAGGGTCCAGCCGGGACTAGCGGACAATGAGCAGTTCTTC
TRBV18,TRBD1,few,TRBJ2-7,CASSLQGLFNYEQYF,TGTGCCAGCTCACTACAGGGGTTGTTCAACTACGAGCAGTACTTC
TRBV6-1,-,-,TRBJ1-1,CASRLTEIPEAFF,TGTGCCAGCAGACTAACGGAAATCCCTGAAGCTTTCTTT
TRBV7-3,-,few,TRBJ2-1,CASSLNLGAYNEQFF,TGTGCCAGCAGCTTAAACTTGGGGGCATACAATGAGCAGTTCTTC
TRBV7-9,TRBD1,-,TRBJ1-2,CASSQGQVYGYTF,TGTGCCAGCAGTCAGGGACAGGTCTATGGCTACACCTTC
TRBV19,TRBD2,-,TRBJ2-7,CASSTFSGGPGVEQYF,TGTGCCAGTAGTACCTTTAGCGGGGGGCCCGGGGTCGAGCAGTACTTC
TRBV29-1,-,-,TRBJ2-5,CSVRPTGNQETQYF,TGCAGCGTCCGCCCGACAGGAAACCAAGAGACCCAGTACTTC
TRBV7-8,TRBD1,-,TRBJ1-2,CASSLGPPGQGSGGYTF,TGTGCCAGCAGCTTAGGACCGCCGGGACAGGGATCAGGAGGCTACACCTTC
TRBV7-2,-,-,TRBJ2-3,CASSFNRGTDTQYF,TGTGCCAGCAGCTTCAACAGGGGCACAGATACGCAGTATTTT
TRBV5-1,TRBD1,once,TRBJ2-1,CASSPGQGAGEQFF,TGCGCCAGCAGCCCTGGACAGGGGGCGGGAGAGCAGTTCTTC
TRBV4-2,-,-,TRBJ1-1,CASSQDVGAEAFF,TGTGCCAGCAGCCAAGATGTAGGGGCTGAAGCTTTCTTT
TRBV7-2,-,-,TRBJ2-7,CASSSQQGYEQYF,TGTGCCAGCAGCTCCCAACAGGGCTACGAGCAGTACTTC
TRBV5-1,-,-,TRBJ2-3,CASRLGQGTTDTQYF,TGCGCCAGCAGGTTGGGCCAGGGGACCACAGATACGCAGTATTTT
TRBV2,TRBD1,-,TRBJ1-1,CASSAITGGYTEAFF,TGTGCCAGCAGTGCCATAACAGGGGGCTACACTGAAGCTTTCTTT
TRBV19,TRBD2,-,TRBJ2-7,CASSLGLAGTYEQYF,TGTGCCAGTAGTCTCGGACTAGCGGGGACCTACGAGCAGTACTTC
TRBV28,-,once,TRBJ1-4,CASSLNNEKLFF,TGTGCCAGCAGTCTAAACAATGAAAAACTGTTTTTT
TRBV7-9,-,-,TRBJ1-5,CASSLSGNQPQHF,TGTGCCAGCAGCTTATCCGGCAATCAGCCCCAGCATTTT
TRBV4-1,-,-,TRBJ1-2,CASRQDGYGYTF,TGCGCCAGCAGACAGGACGGCTATGGCTACACCTTC
TRBV11-2,-,-,TRBJ2-7,CASSSLGAGSYEQYF,TGTGCCAGCAGTTCATTGGGCGCCGGCTCCTACGAGCAGTACTTC
TRBV19,-,-,TRBJ1-2,CASSIASYQGGYTF,TGTGCCAGTAGTATCGCCAGCTACCAGGGGGGCTACACCTTC
TRBV21-1,-,-,TRBJ1-1,CASSLSNRGGTEAFF,TGTGCCAGCAGCCTTTCGAACAGGGGCGGCACTGAAGCTTTCTTT
TRBV28,TRBD1,-,TRBJ1-1,CASSLGGQDEAFF,TGTGCCAGCAGCCTAGGGGGACAGGATGAAGCTTTCTTT
TRBV7-2,TRBD2,-,TRBJ2-3,CASSRKLAGGKDTQYF,TGTGCCAGCAGCAGAAAACTAGCGGGAGGGAAAGATACACAGTATTTT
TRBV7-2,TRBD2,-,TRBJ2-5,CASSLNRREGFEETQYF,TGTGCCAGCAGCTTAAATCGGCGGGAGGGCTTTGAGGAGACCCAGTACTTC
TRBV4-2,-,-,TRBJ1-4,CASRSGPNEKLFF,TGTGCCAGCAGGTCAGGCCCTAATGAAAAACTGTTTTTT
TRBV5-1,-,-,TRBJ2-3,CASSLPMDTQYF,TGCGCCAGCAGCCTACCTATGGATACGCAGTATTTT
TRBV20-1,-,once,TRBJ2-1,CSARDPNEQFF,TGCAGTGCTAGAGATCCTAATGAGCAGTTCTTC
TRBV5-1,TRBD1,-,TRBJ2-7,CASSDGTGGNEQYF,TGCGCCAGCAGCGACGGGACAGGGGGCAACGAGCAGTACTTC